A single sample is the source of the 3 T cell receptor beta chains below, sequenced in a study of blood T cell repertoires in COVID-19. Sequenced by immunoSEQ multiplex PCR; TCRdb stores in-frame clones only, minus some. The sample contains about 74,000 clones, just over 85% of which appear only once. Sequenced sample: peripheral blood. Receptor source: a woman of 80 years or more with active or convalescent COVID-19.

This chain links TRBV2 with TRBJ1-5; D call uncertain. Trimming cost V 4 bases and J 0 bases, with 7 bases left between them. Germline lookup yields CDR1 SNHLY and CDR2 FYNNEI. This CDR3 region has 14 residues. The CDR3 DNA sequence: TGTGCCAGCAGTGCGAGTTATAGCAATCAGCCCCAGCATTTT. It yields the protein CASSASYSNQPQHF.

The rearrangement links TRBV18 to TRBJ2-7; 9 nucleotides agree with TRBD1. Germline values: CDR1 KGHSH, CDR2 LQKENI. V lost 4 bases, J lost 3 bases, and 10 bases stayed unmatched. CDR3 size: 16 residues. The CDR3 here is CASSRDRASHDYEQYF. CDR3 bases: TGTGCCAGCTCACGGGACAGGGCATCTCATGACTACGAGCAGTACTTC.

The V gene is TRBV6-5, the J gene TRBJ1-2; D call uncertain. Germline CDR1 reads MNHEY; CDR2 reads SVGAGI. The CDR3 is 14 amino acids. V lost 2 bases, J lost 4 bases, and 11 bases lay in between. The CDR3 DNA is TGTGCCAGCAGTTACAGCGGTGGAGGCTATGGCTACACCTTC. Translating it yields CASSYSGGGYGYTF.